This T cell receptor beta chain emerged from a study of blood T cell repertoires in COVID-19. Study-level information: Donors in the United States, Italy and Spain gave samples during acute or convalescent COVID-19. PBMCs, B-cell-depleted T cells, or T cells provided the cDNA or gDNA that made up the material.

Seattle patients were enrolled during active infection and followed longitudinally. Trimming removed 8 bases from V and 2 bases from J, with 16 bases in between. CDR1 MNHNY and CDR2 SVGAGI come from the germline V gene (reference sequence). The CDR3 loop spans 15 amino acids. Original methodology: Counts of nucleated cells, estimated from reference gene primer amplification, were obtained. Sequencing used immunoSEQ multiplex PCR; TCRdb keeps in-frame clones, though not all of them. V, J and clone size derive from that table, while D and trimming were established from the DNA sequence. The top ten clones hold 0.85% to 0.9% of a sample with some 270,000 clones, about 85% of them seen once.

The gene calls are TRBV6-6 and TRBJ1-5; D gene ambiguous. The receptor comes from a human donor with COVID-19, enrolled during active disease. The donor label of this sample is uncertain. The sample was peripheral blood. CDR3 coding DNA: TGTGCCAGCTGGGAGACGGGCCGCGGCAATCAGCCCCAGCATTTT. It yields the protein CASWETGRGNQPQHF.